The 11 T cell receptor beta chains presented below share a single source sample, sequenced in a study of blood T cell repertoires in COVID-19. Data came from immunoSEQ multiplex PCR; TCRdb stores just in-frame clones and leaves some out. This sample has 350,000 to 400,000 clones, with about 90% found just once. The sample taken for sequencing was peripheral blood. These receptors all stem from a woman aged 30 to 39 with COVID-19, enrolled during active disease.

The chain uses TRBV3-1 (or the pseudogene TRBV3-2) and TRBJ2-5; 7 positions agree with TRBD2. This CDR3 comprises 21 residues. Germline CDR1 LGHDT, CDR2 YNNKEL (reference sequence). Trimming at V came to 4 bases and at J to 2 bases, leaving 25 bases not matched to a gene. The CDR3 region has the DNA TGTGCCAGCAGCCCCCCCGTAGGGAGGAGCGGGATAATACGGGGGCAAGAGACCCAGTACTTC. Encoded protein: CASSPPVGRSGIIRGQETQYF.

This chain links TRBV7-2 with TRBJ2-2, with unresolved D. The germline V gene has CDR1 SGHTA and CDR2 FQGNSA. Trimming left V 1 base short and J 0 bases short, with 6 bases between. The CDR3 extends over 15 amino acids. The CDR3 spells CASSLVQANTGELFF. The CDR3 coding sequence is TGTGCCAGCAGCTTAGTGCAGGCGAACACCGGGGAGCTGTTTTTT.

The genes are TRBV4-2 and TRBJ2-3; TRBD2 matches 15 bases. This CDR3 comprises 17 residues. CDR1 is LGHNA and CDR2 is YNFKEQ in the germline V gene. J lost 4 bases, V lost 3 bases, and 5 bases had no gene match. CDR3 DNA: TGTGCCAGCAGCCACGGACTAGCGGGGGGGCCCCCAGATACGCAGTATTTT. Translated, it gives CASSHGLAGGPPDTQYF.

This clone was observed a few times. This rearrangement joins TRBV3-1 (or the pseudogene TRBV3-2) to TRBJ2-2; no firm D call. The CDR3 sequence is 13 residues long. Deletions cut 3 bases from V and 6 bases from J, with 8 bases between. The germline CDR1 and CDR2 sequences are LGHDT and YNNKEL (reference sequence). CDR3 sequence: CASSHDGAGELFF. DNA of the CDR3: TGTGCCAGCAGCCATGACGGAGCCGGGGAGCTGTTTTTT.

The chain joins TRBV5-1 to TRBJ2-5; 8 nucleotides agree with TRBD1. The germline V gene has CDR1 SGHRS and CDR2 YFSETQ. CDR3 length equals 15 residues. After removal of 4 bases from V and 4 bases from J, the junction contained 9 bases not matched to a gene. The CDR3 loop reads CASSAYTGQGETQYF. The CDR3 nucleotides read TGCGCCAGCAGCGCCTATACCGGACAGGGAGAGACCCAGTACTTC.

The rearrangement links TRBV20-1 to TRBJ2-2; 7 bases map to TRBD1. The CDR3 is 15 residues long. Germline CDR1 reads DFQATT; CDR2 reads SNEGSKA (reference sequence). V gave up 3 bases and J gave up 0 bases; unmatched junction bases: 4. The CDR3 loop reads CSASPGGSNTGELFF. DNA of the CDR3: TGCAGTGCTAGTCCAGGGGGATCGAACACCGGGGAGCTGTTTTTT.

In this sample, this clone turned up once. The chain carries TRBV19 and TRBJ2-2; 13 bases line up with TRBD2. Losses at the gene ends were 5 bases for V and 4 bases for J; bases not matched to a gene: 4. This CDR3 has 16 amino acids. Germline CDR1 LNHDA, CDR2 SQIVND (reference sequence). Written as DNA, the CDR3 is TGTGCCAGTAGTCCCAGACTAGCGGGAGGCACCGGGGAGCTGTTTTTT. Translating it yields CASSPRLAGGTGELFF.

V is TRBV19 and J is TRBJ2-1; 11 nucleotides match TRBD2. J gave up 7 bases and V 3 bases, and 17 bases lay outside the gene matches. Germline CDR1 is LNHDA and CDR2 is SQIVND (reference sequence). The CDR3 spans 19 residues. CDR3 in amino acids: CASSMPDIAGGPWWNEQFF. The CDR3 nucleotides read TGTGCCAGTAGTATGCCCGATATAGCGGGAGGGCCTTGGTGGAATGAGCAGTTCTTC.

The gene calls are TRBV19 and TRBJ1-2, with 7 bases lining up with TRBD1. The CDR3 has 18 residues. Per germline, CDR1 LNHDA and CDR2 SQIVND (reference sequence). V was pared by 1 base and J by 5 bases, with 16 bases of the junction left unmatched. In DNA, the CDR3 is TGTGCCAGTAGTATAGGCCGGCGGGGACAGCTCTTACATTATGGCTACACCTTC. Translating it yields CASSIGRRGQLLHYGYTF.

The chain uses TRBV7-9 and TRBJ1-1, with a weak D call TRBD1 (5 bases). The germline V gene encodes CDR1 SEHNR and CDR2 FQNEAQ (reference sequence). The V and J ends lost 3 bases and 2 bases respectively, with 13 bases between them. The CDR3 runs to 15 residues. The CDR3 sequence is CASSFGHGRNTEAFF. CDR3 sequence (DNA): TGTGCCAGCAGCTTCGGACACGGGAGAAACACTGAAGCTTTCTTT.

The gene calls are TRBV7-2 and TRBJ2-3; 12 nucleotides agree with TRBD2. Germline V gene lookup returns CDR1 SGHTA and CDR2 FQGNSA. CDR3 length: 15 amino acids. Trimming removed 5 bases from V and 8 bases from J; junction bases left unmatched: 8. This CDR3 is CASSRGLAGSATQYF. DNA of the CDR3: TGTGCCAGCAGCCGCGGACTAGCGGGATCGGCTACGCAGTATTTT. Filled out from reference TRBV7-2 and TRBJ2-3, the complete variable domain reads GAGVSQSPSNKVTEKGKDVELRCDPISGHTALYWYRQSLGQGLEFLIYFQGNSAPDKSGLPSDRFSAERTGGSVSTLTIQRTQQEDSAVYLCASSRGLAGSATQYFGPGTRLTVL.